Below, one T cell receptor (beta chain) is given with its context. Its antigen is as yet unknown. Naive CD8 cells lacked CD45RO and underwent positive selection for CCR7, leaving out terminally differentiated effector memory CD45RA+ cells. This record belongs to a study of shared clonotypes between healthy human individuals. For the study at large: A donor's plate count was three for CD4 naive and three for CD4 memory; CD8 naive had two and CD8 memory one. The study's findings and limits: Across subsets, estimated richness was generally greater for naive than for memory populations. Clonotype sharing levels among donors were expected to vary with sequencing depth. Naive CD4 clonotype sharing across four donors was around 5%.

Profiling relied on immunoSEQ multiplex PCR, and the TCRdb table lists in-frame clones only, not all of them. The sample holds 1.5 million to 2.5 million clones, roughly 94% seen once. The sequencing input was naive CD8+ T cells sorted from blood. The sequence was obtained from a man between 18 and 29 years old in good health.

CDR3 DNA sequence: TGTGCCAGCACCCTGACAGGGGGCAATCAGCCCCAGCATTTT. Translation gives CASTLTGGNQPQHF. The V and J genes are TRBV28 and TRBJ1-5, with 8 bases lining up with TRBD1. Germline CDR1 is MDHEN and CDR2 is SYDVKM. V lost 7 bases and J lost 2; bases outside the gene matches: 4. This CDR3 comprises 14 residues.